The 25 T cell receptor beta chains below all came from one sample that was sequenced in a study of blood T cell repertoires in COVID-19. The protocol was immunoSEQ multiplex PCR, while the TCRdb copy is restricted to in-frame clones and leaves out a portion. The data contain 100,000 to 120,000 clones, 65% to 90% of them singletons. Input material: peripheral blood. The receptors originated from a man older than 75 with acute or convalescent COVID-19.

The rearrangement joins TRBV4-3 to TRBJ2-3; 14 bases are shared with TRBD2. Germline CDR1 reads LGHNA; CDR2 reads YSLEER. J was trimmed by 15 bases and V by 5 bases; bases with no gene match: 16. This CDR3 region has 16 residues. The CDR3 sequence: CASSTESLGTSGRQYF. The CDR3 nucleotides read TGCGCCAGCAGCACCGAATCTCTCGGGACTAGCGGGAGACAATATTTT.

This chain connects TRBV28 to TRBJ1-2, with 8 bases matching TRBD1. CDR3 length: 17 residues. Trimming took 0 bases from V and 5 from J; bases not matched to a gene: 11. Germline lookup yields CDR1 MDHEN and CDR2 SYDVKM. In DNA form, the CDR3 reads TGTGCCAGCAGTTTATGGGGACAGGCTGGGGTTGGGTATGGCTACACCTTC. This encodes CASSLWGQAGVGYGYTF.

The chain is built from TRBV7-3 and TRBJ1-2; D call uncertain. Germline V gives CDR1 SGHTA, CDR2 FQGTGA. V lost 1 base and J 8 bases, leaving 8 bases between the germline ends. The CDR3 has 12 amino acids. CDR3 sequence reads: CASSLIREGYTF. As DNA, the CDR3 is TGTGCCAGCAGCTTAATACGAGAAGGCTACACCTTC.

The chain uses TRBV11-2 and TRBJ2-6; TRBD1 aligns across 8 bases. Per germline, CDR1 SGHAT and CDR2 FQNNGV. This CDR3 contains 19 residues. V lost 6 bases and J lost 0; bases outside the gene matches: 13. CDR3 sequence reads: CASRWVGQGPYSGANVLTF. DNA for the CDR3: TGTGCCAGCAGATGGGTAGGACAGGGACCATACTCTGGGGCCAACGTCCTGACTTTC.

V and J are TRBV18 and TRBJ1-4; D is possibly TRBD1 (6 bases). CDR3 length: 13 residues. Between the trimmed V and J ends, which lost 5 bases and 10 bases, there was a span of 14 bases. Germline V CDR1 and CDR2: KGHSH, LQKENI. For the CDR3, the DNA is TGTGCCAGCTCATCAGGGGCGCCACGAAAACTGTTTTTT. It translates to CASSSGAPRKLFF.

In its sample, this clone was seen once. The chain recombines TRBV5-1 with TRBJ1-2; 7 bases are a match to TRBD1. CDR3 size: 14 residues. Germline values: CDR1 SGHRS, CDR2 YFSETQ. V shed 4 bases and J 5 bases; nucleotides not matched to a gene: 8. The DNA of the CDR3 is TGCGCCAGCAGCCCTACAGGGGAGAGGTATGGCTACACCTTC. Protein: CASSPTGERYGYTF. Combining the CDR3 with reference TRBV5-1 and TRBJ1-2 gives the whole variable domain KAGVTQTPRYLIKTRGQQVTLSCSPISGHRSVSWYQQTPGQGLQFLFEYFSETQRNKGNFPGRFSGRQFSNSRSEMNVSTLELGDSALYLCASSPTGERYGYTFGSGTRLTVV.

The chain uses TRBV2 and TRBJ2-6; no firm D call. CDR3 length: 14 residues. CDR1 and CDR2 (germline): SNHLY, FYNNEI. Trimming stripped 7 bases from V and 0 bases from J, with 7 bases between. In DNA, the CDR3 is TGTGCCAGCAATCCCGGCTCTGGGGCCAACGTCCTGACTTTC. Protein sequence: CASNPGSGANVLTF.

The CDR3 bases are TGCAGCGTTGAACTCGGCGGGAGGGCCACCGGGGAGCTGTTTTTT. Encoded protein: CSVELGGRATGELFF. The chain links TRBV29-1 to TRBJ2-2; TRBD2 matches at 9 bases. CDR1 is SQVTM and CDR2 is ANQGSEA in the germline V gene. J was trimmed by 4 bases and V by 2 bases; bases with no gene match: 5. The CDR3 spans 15 residues.

This rearrangement joins TRBV27 to TRBJ2-7; TRBD1 might be the D (5 bases). The CDR3 is 14 amino acids. Germline V lookup: CDR1 MNHEY, CDR2 SMNVEV (reference sequence). The V end was cut by 3 bases, the J end by 1 base, with 10 bases between. The CDR3 nucleotides are TGTGCCAGCAGTTTCGCAGACAGTTCCTACGAGCAGTACTTC. Translation: CASSFADSSYEQYF.

The chain employs TRBV10-3 and TRBJ1-6; no definite D call. Germline CDR1 ENHRY, CDR2 SYGVKD. V dropped 11 bases and J dropped 0 bases, with 17 bases sitting between them. The length of the CDR3 is 16 residues. The CDR3 reads CASTDRGSSYNSPLHF. The CDR3 DNA reads TGTGCCTCCACAGACCGTGGGAGCTCCTATAATTCACCCCTCCACTTT.

V gene TRBV27 combines with J gene TRBJ2-7; D perhaps matches TRBD2 (7 bases). Germline loops: CDR1 MNHEY, CDR2 SMNVEV (reference sequence). There are 13 residues in the CDR3. V shed 5 bases and J shed 2 bases, with 10 bases lying between them. CDR3 sequence (DNA): TGTGCCAGCAGTCGGGGGGCCCCCTACGAGCAGTACTTC. The encoded protein is CASSRGAPYEQYF.

The genes are TRBV6-5 and TRBJ2-7, with D hard to call. The V gene lost 5 bases and the J gene lost 2 bases, with 10 bases spanning the gap. This CDR3 spans 13 amino acids. The germline V gene encodes CDR1 MNHEY and CDR2 SVGAGI. The CDR3 spells CASSHQITYEQYF. The CDR3 DNA follows: TGTGCCAGCAGTCATCAAATCACCTACGAGCAGTACTTC.

The chain carries TRBV30 and TRBJ1-4; tentative D call: TRBD1 (5 bases). The V gene's germline CDR1 is GTSNPN and CDR2 SVGIG (reference sequence). The length of the CDR3 is 15 residues. V lost 2 bases and J 4 bases, leaving 14 bases between the germline ends. The CDR3 coding sequence is TGTGCCTGGAGTAGATCGGGGGTTCATAATGAAAAACTGTTTTTT. Amino acid sequence: CAWSRSGVHNEKLFF.

The rearrangement links TRBV19 to TRBJ1-1, with 8 bases that match TRBD1. V shed 5 bases and J 1 base; nucleotides not matched to a gene: 9. CDR3 length equals 16 residues. CDR1 is LNHDA, CDR2 SQIVND, per germline (reference sequence). CDR3 amino acids: CASSPWDRRANTEAFF. The CDR3, as DNA: TGTGCCAGTAGTCCATGGGACAGGAGGGCGAACACTGAAGCTTTCTTT.

The chain couples TRBV28 to TRBJ1-5, with D possibly being TRBD1 (6 bases). With 4 bases removed from V and 4 bases from J, the gap between germline ends came to 11 bases. The CDR3 covers 14 residues. Germline CDR1 MDHEN, CDR2 SYDVKM. CDR3 coding DNA: TGTGCCAGCAGTTGGAGCAGGGGAAATCAGCCCCAGCATTTT. This sequence encodes CASSWSRGNQPQHF.

This clone was observed a handful of times. J is TRBJ1-1 and V is TRBV9; 9 bases are shared with TRBD1. The V gene end was trimmed by 0 bases and the J gene end by 6 bases; junction bases not matched to a gene: 6. Germline CDR1 is SGDLS and CDR2 is YYNGEE. The CDR3 loop spans 15 amino acids. CDR3: CASSVEGDRVSEAFF. For the CDR3, the DNA is TGTGCCAGCAGCGTAGAGGGGGACAGGGTTTCTGAAGCTTTCTTT.

This rearrangement joins TRBV5-1 to TRBJ2-7; 8 positions match TRBD2. The CDR3 consists of 14 residues. The V segment lost 0 bases and the J segment 6 bases; nucleotides outside the gene matches: 5. Germline V gene data show CDR1 as SGHRS and CDR2 as YFSETQ. CDR3 residues: CASSLGAGGFEQYF. Here the CDR3 DNA reads TGCGCCAGCAGCTTGGGCGCGGGGGGATTCGAGCAGTACTTC.

The chain combines TRBV7-9 with TRBJ2-1, with D uncertain. Trimming shortened V by 2 bases and J by 2 bases, and 10 bases separated the two germline ends. This CDR3 comprises 15 residues. Germline CDR1 is SEHNR and CDR2 is FQNEAQ (reference sequence). The CDR3 DNA reads TGTGCCAGCAGCTTACCTAGTCTTCCCTACAATGAGCAGTTCTTC. Its protein product is CASSLPSLPYNEQFF.

The chain links TRBV27 to TRBJ2-7; a possible D gene is TRBD2 (5 bases). Germline values: CDR1 MNHEY, CDR2 SMNVEV (reference sequence). The CDR3 loop spans 14 amino acids. The V end lost 0 bases, the J end lost 3 bases, and 9 bases lay between the germline ends. DNA of the CDR3: TGTGCCAGCAGTTTATCTGGACTTTACTACGAGCAGTACTTC. It translates to CASSLSGLYYEQYF.

The chain is built from TRBV27 and TRBJ2-3; the match to TRBD2 covers 7 bases. The junction had 4 bases not matched to a gene; V was cut back by 8 bases and J by 2 bases. In germline, CDR1 is MNHEY, CDR2 SMNVEV (reference sequence). The CDR3 extends over 13 amino acids. The CDR3 region has the DNA TGTGCCAGCCGCGGGGGAAACACAGATACGCAGTATTTT. Translation gives CASRGGNTDTQYF.

The V gene is TRBV7-9, the J gene TRBJ2-7; 8 bases fit TRBD1. Trimming took 5 bases from V and 2 from J; bases not matched to a gene: 11. The V gene's germline CDR1 is SEHNR and CDR2 FQNEAQ (reference sequence). The CDR3 is 16 amino acids. The CDR3 region is CASSPQPGQATYEQYF. The CDR3 nucleotides are TGTGCCAGCAGCCCTCAACCGGGACAGGCAACCTACGAGCAGTACTTC.

This clone was recorded once. The chain links TRBV28 to TRBJ1-2; 7 bases are shared with TRBD1. This CDR3 spans 14 amino acids. Germline trimming cut 3 bases from V and 0 bases from J; bases unmatched to any gene: 1. The germline V gene has CDR1 MDHEN and CDR2 SYDVKM. This CDR3 reads CASSLTGPNYGYTF. The CDR3 DNA sequence: TGTGCCAGCAGTTTGACAGGGCCTAACTATGGCTACACCTTC.

The CDR3 is CAWSRTLSNEKLFF. For the CDR3, the DNA is TGTGCCTGGAGTCGAACACTATCTAATGAAAAACTGTTTTTT. This rearrangement joins TRBV30 to TRBJ1-4; D not certain. Trimming took off 2 bases at V and 3 bases at J, with 10 bases between the two ends. This CDR3 is built from 14 residues. Germline assignment: CDR1 GTSNPN and CDR2 SVGIG (reference sequence).

The chain links TRBV5-1 to TRBJ1-4; unclear D gene. CDR3 length: 14 amino acids. Deletions cut 0 bases from V and 5 bases from J, with 8 bases between. CDR1 is SGHRS and CDR2 is YFSETQ in the germline V gene. The DNA for the CDR3 is TGCGCCAGCAGCTTGGATACGGGAAATGAAAAACTGTTTTTT. It codes for CASSLDTGNEKLFF.

V gene TRBV25-1 combines with J gene TRBJ1-5, with TRBD1 as a possible D gene (6 bases). Germline values: CDR1 MGHDK, CDR2 SYGVNS. V was cut by 2 bases and J by 3 bases, with 14 bases left in between. The CDR3 runs to 16 residues. CDR3 sequence: CASSETGNKDNQPQHF. CDR3 nucleotides: TGTGCCAGCAGTGAAACAGGGAATAAGGACAATCAGCCCCAGCATTTT. Based on the CDR3 plus reference TRBV25-1 and TRBJ1-5, the full variable domain is EADIYQTPRYLVIGTGKKITLECSQTMGHDKMYWYQQDPGMELHLIHYSYGVNSTEKGDLSSESTVSRIRTEHFPLTLESARPSHTSQYLCASSETGNKDNQPQHFGDGTRLSIL.